This T cell receptor (beta chain) was sequenced for a study of T cell responses to AZD1222 COVID-19 vaccine. Worth noting for this clone: Its antigen is unknown.

Germline V gene lookup returns CDR1 MNHEY and CDR2 SMNVEV (reference sequence). The CDR3 sequence is 13 residues long. V was cut by 2 bases and J by 3 bases, with 8 bases left in between. Profiled with immunoSEQ multiplex PCR; TCRdb holds only in-frame clones, not every one. Altogether around 150,000 clones are present, roughly nine tenths being singletons, with the ten largest covering 7.5%. Study results and limitations: White British ancestry dominated among donors, who included more females, and clonal diversity was possibly underestimated.

The clonotype was recovered from an adult who received the MenACWY meningococcal vaccine as a control. The sequences come from peripheral blood, collected 28 days after the second dose of the MenACWY control vaccine. The rearrangement links TRBV27 to TRBJ2-7; tentative D call: TRBD1 (6 bases). The CDR3 DNA follows: TGTGCCAGCAGTTTAATACAGGGCTACGAGCAGTACTTC. Translated, it gives CASSLIQGYEQYF.